This T cell receptor beta chain is from a study of technical replicates of blood from a handful of donors. There are 15 residues in the CDR3. CDR1 is KGHSH and CDR2 is LQKENI in the germline V gene. V was shortened by 2 bases and J by 4 bases, with 14 bases between the two germline ends. Method: immunoSEQ multiplex PCR; TCRdb's copy keeps in-frame clones and lacks some. In the table there are under 70,000 clones, roughly nine tenths of which are singletons. V gene TRBV18 combines with J gene TRBJ1-2, with D possibly matching TRBD1 (5 bases). The receptor was isolated from a human donor in good health. Sequences were obtained from T cells isolated from PBMCs. CDR3 sequence (DNA): TGTGCCAGCTCACCAATGATGGAGGGGACCTATGGCTACACCTTC. Its protein product is CASSPMMEGTYGYTF.